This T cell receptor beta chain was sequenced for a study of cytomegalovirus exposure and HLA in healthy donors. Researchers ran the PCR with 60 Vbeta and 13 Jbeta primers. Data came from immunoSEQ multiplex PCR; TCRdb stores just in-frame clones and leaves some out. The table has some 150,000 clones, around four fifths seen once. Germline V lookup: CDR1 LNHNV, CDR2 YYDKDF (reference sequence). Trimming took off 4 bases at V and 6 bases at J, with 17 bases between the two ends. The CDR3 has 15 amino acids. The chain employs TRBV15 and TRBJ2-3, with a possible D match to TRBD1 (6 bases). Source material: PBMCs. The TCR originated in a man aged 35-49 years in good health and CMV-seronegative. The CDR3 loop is CATSIFGGPLDTQYF. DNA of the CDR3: TGTGCCACCAGCATATTTGGGGGCCCTTTGGATACGCAGTATTTT.